Shown below are 27 T cell receptor beta chains from a single sample sequenced in a study of blood T cell repertoires in COVID-19. The assay was immunoSEQ multiplex PCR, and TCRdb's table has in-frame clones only and misses some. The sample consists of 150,000 to 200,000 clones, about 86% of them appearing once. The sequencing sample was made of peripheral blood. The receptors come from a man in his fifties with active or convalescent COVID-19.

J is TRBJ2-1 and V is TRBV7-6; possible D gene TRBD2, 5 bases. Germline values: CDR1 SGHVS, CDR2 FNYEAQ. The CDR3 contains 13 residues. The V end lost 5 bases, the J end lost 0 bases, and 5 bases lay between the germline ends. DNA of the CDR3: TGTGCCAGCAGCCGGGGCTCCTACAATGAGCAGTTCTTC. It encodes CASSRGSYNEQFF. Full variable domain (outside the CDR3, taken from reference TRBV7-6 and TRBJ2-1): GAGVSQSPRYKVTKRGQDVALRCDPISGHVSLYWYRQALGQGPEFLTYFNYEAQQDKSGLPNDRFSAERPEGSISTLTIQRTEQRDSAMYRCASSRGSYNEQFFGPGTRLTVL.

The J gene is TRBJ2-7, the V gene TRBV11-2, with D perhaps matching TRBD1 (5 bases). V was pared by 5 bases and J by 0 bases, with 17 bases between. CDR3 length equals 16 residues. Germline-derived CDR1 and CDR2 are SGHAT and FQNNGV. The CDR3: CASSPLTADISYEQYF. DNA of the CDR3: TGTGCCAGCAGCCCCCTAACCGCGGACATCTCCTACGAGCAGTACTTC. Looking up the rest from reference TRBV11-2 and TRBJ2-7 gives the full variable domain: EAGVAQSPRYKIIEKRQSVAFWCNPISGHATLYWYQQILGQGPKLLIQFQNNGVVDDSQLPKDRFSAERLKGVDSTLKIQPAKLEDSAVYLCASSPLTADISYEQYFGPGTRLTVT.

The chain couples TRBV29-1 to TRBJ2-1; possible D gene TRBD2, 6 bases. The CDR3 consists of 12 residues. Germline CDR1 and CDR2: SQVTM and ANQGSEA. The germline V and J ends were trimmed by 3 bases and 5 bases, with 8 bases remaining between them. The chain's CDR3 is CSVEEGHNEQFF. CDR3 sequence (DNA): TGCAGCGTTGAGGAGGGCCACAATGAGCAGTTCTTC.

The V call is TRBV21-1, the J call TRBJ1-1; the D call in the table, TRBD1, was not verified against the DNA. TRBV21-1 is deemed a pseudogene. This CDR3 contains 15 residues. CDR3 nucleotides: TGTGCCAGCAGCAAAGCAGGGGACAGGGCTACTGAAGCTTTCTTT. Protein sequence: CASSKAGDRATEAFF.

The chain uses TRBV3-1 (or the pseudogene TRBV3-2) and TRBJ1-4, with D unclear. V lost 4 bases and J lost 0, with 15 bases in between. This CDR3 region has 17 residues. CDR1 and CDR2 from the germline V gene are LGHDT and YNNKEL (reference sequence). CDR3 sequence (DNA): TGTGCCAGCAGCCCTAATCGACACAGAACAACTAATGAAAAACTGTTTTTT. Encoded protein: CASSPNRHRTTNEKLFF.

This clone has just a few counts. This chain links TRBV30 with TRBJ1-3; a weak D match, TRBD1 (5 bases). The CDR3 runs to 12 residues. V lost 5 bases to trimming and J lost 3 bases, with 8 bases between them. CDR1 is GTSNPN and CDR2 is SVGIG in the germline V gene (reference sequence). The CDR3, as DNA: TGTGCCTGGGGGCAGGGTGGAAACACCATATATTTT. Amino acids: CAWGQGGNTIYF.

The chain combines TRBV28 with TRBJ1-2; D is perhaps TRBD1 (6 bases). The CDR3 is 15 amino acids. The V gene's germline CDR1 is MDHEN and CDR2 SYDVKM. Trimming stripped 3 bases from V and 4 bases from J, with 15 bases between. The CDR3 spells CASSFSRGTIYGYTF. The CDR3 coding sequence is TGTGCCAGCAGTTTTAGTAGAGGGACAATCTATGGCTACACCTTC.

The chain has TRBV7-6 and TRBJ2-5, with 9 bases lining up with TRBD2. V shed 7 bases and J 3 bases; nucleotides not matched to a gene: 15. CDR1 is SGHVS and CDR2 is FNYEAQ in the germline V gene. The CDR3 extends over 17 amino acids. The CDR3: CASTYGVSGLAEETQYF. The CDR3 DNA sequence: TGTGCCAGCACCTACGGGGTATCGGGACTAGCAGAAGAGACCCAGTACTTC. The full variable domain, its missing parts supplied by reference TRBV7-6 and TRBJ2-5, is GAGVSQSPRYKVTKRGQDVALRCDPISGHVSLYWYRQALGQGPEFLTYFNYEAQQDKSGLPNDRFSAERPEGSISTLTIQRTEQRDSAMYRCASTYGVSGLAEETQYFGPGTRLLVL.

The chain employs TRBV6-5 and TRBJ1-4; TRBD1 is a possible D gene (5 bases). The germline CDR1 and CDR2 sequences are MNHEY and SVGAGI. The V end lost 6 bases, the J end lost 4 bases, and 12 bases lay between the germline ends. This CDR3 has 14 amino acids. CDR3 sequence reads: CASSLDRVNEKLFF. As DNA, the CDR3 is TGTGCCAGCAGCCTCGACAGAGTTAATGAAAAACTGTTTTTT.

This clone was seen only once. The V call is TRBV11-2, the J call TRBJ2-7; D remains ambiguous. This CDR3 has 14 amino acids. Germline-derived CDR1 and CDR2 are SGHAT and FQNNGV. The ends were cut back, 1 base at V and 4 bases at J, with 11 bases in the middle. In nucleotides, the CDR3 is TGTGCCAGCAGCTTAGGCCCATTAACTTACGAGCAGTACTTC. This translates into CASSLGPLTYEQYF. The whole variable domain, remainder taken from reference TRBV11-2 and TRBJ2-7, is EAGVAQSPRYKIIEKRQSVAFWCNPISGHATLYWYQQILGQGPKLLIQFQNNGVVDDSQLPKDRFSAERLKGVDSTLKIQPAKLEDSAVYLCASSLGPLTYEQYFGPGTRLTVT.

The genes are TRBV18 and TRBJ2-1; TRBD2 agrees at 9 bases. With V trimmed by 3 bases and J by 15 bases, 9 bases remained unmatched. CDR1 and CDR2 (germline): KGHSH, LQKENI. The CDR3 loop spans 13 amino acids. CDR3 loop: CASSPTSLAGWFF. In DNA form, the CDR3 reads TGTGCCAGCTCACCTACCTCCCTAGCGGGATGGTTCTTC.

This chain joins TRBV5-1 and TRBJ1-3, with TRBD1 matching over 8 bases. The V and J ends lost 4 bases and 5 bases, in that order; junction bases with no gene match: 11. CDR1 is SGHRS, CDR2 YFSETQ, per germline. The CDR3 totals 16 residues. CDR3 DNA: TGCGCCAGCAGCGGACGAGACAGGGGCGATCGAAACACCATATATTTT. Translated, it gives CASSGRDRGDRNTIYF. The full variable domain, rest sourced from reference TRBV5-1 and TRBJ1-3, is KAGVTQTPRYLIKTRGQQVTLSCSPISGHRSVSWYQQTPGQGLQFLFEYFSETQRNKGNFPGRFSGRQFSNSRSEMNVSTLELGDSALYLCASSGRDRGDRNTIYFGEGSWLTVV.

CDR3: CASSLTQVDYGYTF. CDR3 nucleotides: TGCGCCAGCAGCTTGACCCAGGTCGACTATGGCTACACCTTC. V usage is TRBV5-1 and J usage is TRBJ1-2, with D unclear. The germline CDR1 and CDR2 sequences are SGHRS and YFSETQ. The CDR3 has 14 residues. V gave up 1 base and J gave up 3 bases, with 10 bases separating them.

The V gene is TRBV7-2, the J gene TRBJ2-7, with D possibly matching TRBD2 (6 bases). Germline lookup yields CDR1 SGHTA and CDR2 FQGNSA. The CDR3 extends over 14 amino acids. The V end lost 5 bases, the J end lost 3 bases, and 14 bases lay between the germline ends. CDR3 region: CASSGFGGIYEQYF. The CDR3 DNA follows: TGTGCCAGCAGCGGGTTTGGCGGGATCTACGAGCAGTACTTC.

The chain links TRBV5-1 to TRBJ1-2; the D gene is possibly TRBD1 (5 bases). The V end was cut by 0 bases, the J end by 6 bases, with 18 bases between. The germline gives CDR1 SGHRS, CDR2 YFSETQ. The CDR3 runs 16 residues. DNA for the CDR3: TGCGCCAGCAGCTTGGGACAGACAAGGAGTAATAATGGCTACACCTTC. It encodes CASSLGQTRSNNGYTF.

The V call is TRBV28, the J call TRBJ2-7; 7 nucleotides line up with TRBD2. This CDR3 contains 16 residues. Germline V gene lookup returns CDR1 MDHEN and CDR2 SYDVKM. J lost 4 bases, V lost 7 bases, and 16 bases had no gene match. In nucleotides, the CDR3 is TGTGCCAGCACGTCGCCCGGGACTACGGGATTATACGAGCAGTACTTC. It translates to CASTSPGTTGLYEQYF. Looking up the rest from reference TRBV28 and TRBJ2-7 gives the full variable domain: DVKVTQSSRYLVKRTGEKVFLECVQDMDHENMFWYRQDPGLGLRLIYFSYDVKMKEKGDIPEGYSVSREKKERFSLILESASTNQTSMYLCASTSPGTTGLYEQYFGPGTRLTVT.

The chain links TRBV7-2 to TRBJ2-1, with 8 bases identical to TRBD2. Germline CDR1 and CDR2: SGHTA and FQGNSA. The junction had 9 bases not matched to a gene; V was cut back by 5 bases and J by 12 bases. This CDR3 comprises 13 residues. The CDR3 loop is CASSPPGGGRQFF. The CDR3 DNA sequence: TGTGCCAGCAGCCCCCCCGGGGGGGGCAGGCAGTTCTTC.

The chain joins TRBV18 to TRBJ2-7; 10 nucleotides match TRBD2. The germline V gene encodes CDR1 KGHSH and CDR2 LQKENI. With V trimmed by 6 bases and J by 6 bases, 8 bases remained unmatched. CDR3 length equals 14 residues. The CDR3 sequence: CASSPVLAGFEQYF. The CDR3 bases are TGTGCCAGCTCGCCGGTACTAGCGGGGTTCGAGCAGTACTTC.

This clone was observed a single time. The chain is built from TRBV30 and TRBJ2-1, with TRBD1 matching over 9 bases. The J segment lost 7 bases and the V segment lost 0 bases, leaving 4 bases of the junction unmatched. In germline, CDR1 is GTSNPN, CDR2 SVGIG (reference sequence). The CDR3 length is 14 residues. CDR3 nucleotide sequence: TGTGCCTGGAGTGTCGGGACAGGGTTGAATGAGCAGTTCTTC. It codes for CAWSVGTGLNEQFF.

J is TRBJ2-1 and V is TRBV4-1; D is unclear. Germline V gene sequence: CDR1 MGHRA, CDR2 YSYEKL. There are 12 residues in the CDR3. The ends were cut back, 2 bases at V and 7 bases at J, with 6 bases in the middle. The CDR3: CASSQTINEQFF. CDR3 nucleotides: TGCGCCAGCAGCCAAACTATAAATGAGCAGTTCTTC.

The rearrangement uses TRBV7-3 and TRBJ2-3; 7 bases match TRBD2. Germline V lookup: CDR1 SGHTA, CDR2 FQGTGA. J gave up 6 bases and V 0 bases, and 3 bases lay outside the gene matches. CDR3 length: 14 amino acids. CDR3: CASSLTSGRDTQYF. CDR3 DNA sequence: TGTGCCAGCAGCTTAACTAGCGGGCGGGATACGCAGTATTTT.

The chain couples TRBV9 to TRBJ1-1; D unresolved. Germline-derived CDR1 and CDR2 are SGDLS and YYNGEE. The V and J ends lost 0 bases and 4 bases respectively, with 7 bases between them. The CDR3 is 13 amino acids. The CDR3 DNA is TGTGCCAGCAGCGTAGTCGGGAGCACTGAAGCTTTCTTT. Translating gives CASSVVGSTEAFF.

A few counts support this clone. The J gene is TRBJ2-7, the V gene TRBV9; D unresolved. This CDR3 is built from 10 residues. The germline V gene encodes CDR1 SGDLS and CDR2 YYNGEE. With 0 bases removed from V and 13 bases from J, the gap between germline ends came to 8 bases. The CDR3 reads CASSVGSNYF. The CDR3 nucleotides are TGTGCCAGCAGCGTAGGGAGTAACTACTTC.

The CDR3 DNA reads as TGCAGCGTTGAGCGGGTTAGGAACACCGGGGAGCTGTTTTTT. As protein: CSVERVRNTGELFF. The chain uses TRBV29-1 and TRBJ2-2; perhaps TRBD2 as D (5 bases). V lost 3 bases and J 1 base, leaving 9 bases between the germline ends. Germline V gene data show CDR1 as SQVTM and CDR2 as ANQGSEA. This CDR3 comprises 14 residues.

The chain's CDR3 is CASSSTGTGLLYYGYTF. DNA for the CDR3: TGTGCCAGCAGCTCGACCGGGACAGGCCTATTGTACTATGGCTACACCTTC. The chain carries TRBV28 and TRBJ1-2, with 8 nucleotides matching TRBD1. V lost 6 bases to trimming and J lost 3 bases; unmatched junction nucleotides: 15. CDR3 size: 17 residues. The germline V gene encodes CDR1 MDHEN and CDR2 SYDVKM.

The V and J genes are TRBV30 and TRBJ1-1; TRBD1 matches at 9 bases. CDR3 length equals 15 residues. The germline gives CDR1 GTSNPN, CDR2 SVGIG (reference sequence). J was trimmed by 6 bases and V by 0 bases; bases with no gene match: 8. Here the CDR3 DNA reads TGTGCCTGGAGTGTAACAGGGGGCGGCTCAGCTGAAGCTTTCTTT. Encoded protein: CAWSVTGGGSAEAFF.

This clone has only one observation. The chain links TRBV2 to TRBJ1-2; 9 positions agree with TRBD1. The CDR3 runs to 16 residues. J gave up 1 base and V 3 bases, and 6 bases lay outside the gene matches. Looked up from germline, CDR1 is SNHLY and CDR2 is FYNNEI. The CDR3 DNA sequence: TGTGCCAGCAGTGAGGGGGGACAGGGAGTTAACTATGGCTACACCTTC. Translated: CASSEGGQGVNYGYTF.